This is a list of T cell receptor beta chains from one sample in a study of CD8 T cells in Susac syndrome. TCRdb used MiXCR to reprocess the immunoSEQ multiplex PCR reads, holding one entry per CDR3 protein. The profile covers roughly 130,000 distinct CDR3 sequences, with nearly 95% appearing a single time and 0.12% taken by the ten largest. Sequencing was carried out using CD4+ T cells from PBMCs. The receptors were gathered from a human donor in good health. Each CDR3 is given with its conserved first and last residue. Each record gives: J gene, D gene, clone size, V gene, CDR3 DNA, CDR3 protein. D genes are given only for firm matches. For some rows the clone size is stated as once, few or many, or as a class when expanded; others skip it.

J gene: TRBJ2-3
D gene: -
clone size: -
V gene: TRBV20-1
CDR3 DNA: TGCAGTGCCAACCGACAGGTTGGGGGCCCAGATACGCAGTATTTT
CDR3 protein: CSANRQVGGPDTQYF

J gene: TRBJ2-6
D gene: TRBD1
clone size: -
V gene: TRBV7-9
CDR3 DNA: TGTGCCAGCAGCTCGACAGGGGCTGGGGCCAACGTCCTGACTTTC
CDR3 protein: CASSSTGAGANVLTF

J gene: TRBJ1-1
D gene: -
clone size: -
V gene: TRBV5-4
CDR3 DNA: TGTGCCAGCAGCTTGGATTACAGGGAAGCTTTCTTT
CDR3 protein: CASSLDYREAFF

J gene: TRBJ2-7
D gene: TRBD1
clone size: -
V gene: TRBV10-3
CDR3 DNA: TGTGCCCTACGGACAGGGGTTGAGCAGTACTTC
CDR3 protein: CALRTGVEQYF

J gene: TRBJ1-1
D gene: -
clone size: -
V gene: TRBV20-1
CDR3 DNA: TGCAGTGCTAGCCCCGGAGGGAACACTGAAGCTTTCTTT
CDR3 protein: CSASPGGNTEAFF

J gene: TRBJ2-7
D gene: TRBD2
clone size: -
V gene: TRBV3-1
CDR3 DNA: TGTGCCAGCAGCCCGGGACTAGCCGGTATGGAGCAGTACTTC
CDR3 protein: CASSPGLAGMEQYF

J gene: TRBJ2-5
D gene: -
clone size: once
V gene: TRBV3-1
CDR3 DNA: TGTGCCAGCAGCCTTGCCGGACAGATCCCCCAAGAGACCCAGTACTTC
CDR3 protein: CASSLAGQIPQETQYF

J gene: TRBJ2-6
D gene: TRBD1
clone size: -
V gene: TRBV3-1
CDR3 DNA: TGTGCCAGCAGCCAAGGGACAGGGGGCTCTGGGGCCAACGTCCTGACTTTC
CDR3 protein: CASSQGTGGSGANVLTF

J gene: TRBJ2-7
D gene: TRBD1
clone size: -
V gene: TRBV3-1
CDR3 DNA: TGTGCCAGCAGTCTACCGGGACAGGAAGACGAGCAGTACTTC
CDR3 protein: CASSLPGQEDEQYF

J gene: TRBJ2-7
D gene: TRBD1
clone size: -
V gene: TRBV3-1
CDR3 DNA: TGTGCCAGCAGCCAAGGCCCAGGACAGGGCTCCTACGAGCAGTACTTC
CDR3 protein: CASSQGPGQGSYEQYF

J gene: TRBJ2-5
D gene: TRBD1
clone size: -
V gene: TRBV19
CDR3 DNA: TGTGCCAGTAGTAGGACAGGGGCATGGACCCAGTACTTC
CDR3 protein: CASSRTGAWTQYF

J gene: TRBJ2-7
D gene: TRBD2
clone size: -
V gene: TRBV5-4
CDR3 DNA: TGTGCCAGCAGCCCGGTAGCGGGAGCCTTCTACGAGCAGTACTTC
CDR3 protein: CASSPVAGAFYEQYF

J gene: TRBJ2-7
D gene: -
clone size: -
V gene: TRBV29-1
CDR3 DNA: TGCAGCTCGTCCAAGGGGGGGCTTAGCGAGCAGTACTTC
CDR3 protein: CSSSKGGLSEQYF

J gene: TRBJ2-7
D gene: TRBD2
clone size: -
V gene: TRBV29-1
CDR3 DNA: TGCAGCGTCAGGCGGGAGGGCCTTAGCTCCTACGAGCAGTACTTC
CDR3 protein: CSVRREGLSSYEQYF

J gene: TRBJ1-4
D gene: -
clone size: -
V gene: TRBV6-6
CDR3 DNA: TGTGCCAGCAGTTACTACCCGGGGGAAAAACTGTTTTTT
CDR3 protein: CASSYYPGEKLFF

J gene: TRBJ2-1
D gene: TRBD1
clone size: -
V gene: TRBV13
CDR3 DNA: TGTGCCAGCAGCCCCAGGACAGGGGGCTTGGTCGATGAGCAGTTCTTC
CDR3 protein: CASSPRTGGLVDEQFF

J gene: TRBJ2-6
D gene: -
clone size: -
V gene: TRBV24-1
CDR3 DNA: TGTGCCACCAGTGACCCCGGGCGGGACTCTGGGGCCAACGTCCTGACTTTC
CDR3 protein: CATSDPGRDSGANVLTF

J gene: TRBJ1-2
D gene: -
clone size: -
V gene: TRBV7-9
CDR3 DNA: TGTGCCAGCAGCCGTTCCCAGGGGAGTAGACGATATAACTATGGCTACACCTTC
CDR3 protein: CASSRSQGSRRYNYGYTF

J gene: TRBJ2-6
D gene: -
clone size: -
V gene: TRBV27
CDR3 DNA: TGTGCCAGCCGGTGGTCTGGGGCCAACGTCCTGACTTTC
CDR3 protein: CASRWSGANVLTF

J gene: TRBJ1-1
D gene: -
clone size: -
V gene: TRBV29-1
CDR3 DNA: TGCAGCGCCGACGGGGGAACCCATCGAGGTGAAGCTTTCTTT
CDR3 protein: CSADGGTHRGEAFF

J gene: TRBJ1-2
D gene: TRBD1
clone size: once
V gene: TRBV3-1
CDR3 DNA: TGTGCCAGCAGCCCGCTCCAGGGGGCGCGGGGCTACACCTTC
CDR3 protein: CASSPLQGARGYTF

J gene: TRBJ1-1
D gene: -
clone size: -
V gene: TRBV12-3/TRBV12-4
CDR3 DNA: TGTGCCAGCAGGCACCCCACAGCCGGGGCTTTCTTT
CDR3 protein: CASRHPTAGAFF

J gene: TRBJ2-3
D gene: TRBD2
clone size: -
V gene: TRBV28
CDR3 DNA: TGTGCCAGCAGTTCCGGCCCCTGGGGGGGAAGGAGCACAGATACGCAGTATTTT
CDR3 protein: CASSSGPWGGRSTDTQYF

J gene: TRBJ1-3
D gene: -
clone size: -
V gene: TRBV6-5
CDR3 DNA: TGTGCCAGCACCTCGCCTGGAAACACCATATATTTT
CDR3 protein: CASTSPGNTIYF

J gene: TRBJ2-2
D gene: -
clone size: -
V gene: TRBV27
CDR3 DNA: TGTGCCAGCAGTTACGGGGAACGAACCGGGGAGCTGTTTTTT
CDR3 protein: CASSYGERTGELFF

J gene: TRBJ2-7
D gene: -
clone size: -
V gene: TRBV2
CDR3 DNA: TGTGCCAGCCGCGTTAATGCGGGCTCCTACGAGCAGTACTTC
CDR3 protein: CASRVNAGSYEQYF